Following are 27 T cell receptor beta chains from one sample sequenced in a study of T cells in Graves' hyperthyroidism and ophthalmopathy. From RNA transcripts, TCR beta CDR3 regions were amplified. HTBI primers were the set used in a first-round RT-PCR of the TCR CDR3. One entry per CDR3 protein results from TCRdb running MiXCR on the multiplex PCR reads. The data hold 650,000 to 750,000 distinct CDR3 sequences, with about 15% observed a single time. Sequencing was carried out using blood. The receptor source for this set is a woman aged 18-29 years with Graves' hyperthyroidism.

This clonotype was counted ten times or more. This chain connects TRBV2 to TRBJ1-2; TRBD1 matches at 7 bases. J gave up 4 bases and V 6 bases, and 11 bases lay outside the gene matches. CDR3 size: 15 residues. Per germline, CDR1 SNHLY and CDR2 FYNNEI. CDR3 protein: CASSLGERGPYGYTF. CDR3 nucleotide sequence: TGTGCCAGCAGCCTGGGGGAGAGGGGGCCCTATGGCTACACCTTC. The full variable domain, completed using reference TRBV2 and TRBJ1-2, is EPEVTQTPSHQVTQMGQEVILRCVPISNHLYFYWYRQILGQKVEFLVSFYNNEISEKSEIFDDQFSVERPDGSNFTLKIRSTKLEDSAMYFCASSLGERGPYGYTFGSGTRLTVV.

The chain employs TRBV7-9 and TRBJ2-7; D not certain. Trimming removed 3 bases from V and 4 bases from J, with 13 bases in between. This CDR3 contains 14 residues. Per germline, CDR1 SEHNR and CDR2 FQNEAQ (reference sequence). In DNA form, the CDR3 reads TGTGCCAGCAGCTTCTCACAAAACCCTTACGAGCAGTACTTC. Translated, it gives CASSFSQNPYEQYF.

This clonotype was recorded many times. This chain uses TRBV3-1 with TRBJ1-1; D is perhaps TRBD1 (6 bases). Trimming left V 6 bases short and J 1 base short, with 9 bases between. The CDR3 is made up of 13 amino acids. The germline CDR1 and CDR2 sequences are LGHDT and YNNKEL (reference sequence). The CDR3 reads CASSHRENTEAFF. CDR3 nucleotides: TGTGCCAGCAGTCACAGGGAGAACACTGAAGCTTTCTTT.

In this sample, this clonotype turned up a few times. The CDR3 nucleotides read TGTGCCAGCAGTTCGGGACCAGTCAAGAGCAAAAACATTCAGTACTTC. Encoded protein: CASSSGPVKSKNIQYF. This chain connects TRBV12-3 or TRBV12-4 to TRBJ2-4, with D tentatively TRBD1 or TRBD2 (5 bases each). Trimming pared 4 bases from V and 3 bases from J, leaving 16 bases between. The CDR3 is 16 residues long.

Only a few counts were recorded for this clonotype. The chain recombines TRBV2 with TRBJ1-5, with 7 positions matching TRBD1. V shed 6 bases and J 10 bases; nucleotides not matched to a gene: 12. Germline lookup yields CDR1 SNHLY and CDR2 FYNNEI. CDR3 length equals 14 residues. The DNA of the CDR3 is TGTGCCAGCAGAGAGACAGGGATGTATTCTCCCCAGCATTTT. It specifies CASRETGMYSPQHF.

This chain links TRBV3-2 with TRBJ2-7. TRBV3-2 is assigned pseudogene status. CDR3 size: 16 residues. The CDR3 spells CASSQPFDGSEYEQYF. CDR3 coding DNA: TGTGCCAGCAGCCAACCTTTTGATGGGTCCGAGTACGAGCAGTACTTC.

Concerning this clonotype: A much larger clonotype is one base distant, so this may be a read error. The chain joins TRBV2 to TRBJ2-1, with 9 bases aligning to TRBD1. V was clipped by 6 bases and J by 10 bases; unmatched bases: 10. The CDR3 runs 14 residues. Germline V gene data show CDR1 as SNHLY and CDR2 as FYNNEI. The CDR3 DNA reads as TGTGCCAGCAGGTCCGGGACAGGGACCTACGAGCAGTTCTTC. It specifies CASRSGTGTYEQFF.

The V and J genes are TRBV6-2 or TRBV6-3 and TRBJ2-2, with no clear D. The V end lost 2 bases, the J end lost 7 bases, and 5 bases lay between the germline ends. This CDR3 is 12 amino acids long. Germline V gene sequence: CDR1 MNHEY, CDR2 SVGEGT. This chain's CDR3 is CASSYTDGELFF. In DNA form, the CDR3 reads TGTGCCAGCAGTTACACGGACGGGGAGCTGTTTTTT.

This clonotype was seen just once. The J gene is TRBJ2-5, the V gene TRBV29-1; D possibly uses TRBD1 or TRBD2 (7 bases each). With 4 bases removed from V and 5 bases from J, the gap between germline ends came to 20 bases. The length of the CDR3 is 15 residues. Germline V gene lookup returns CDR1 SQVTM and CDR2 ANQGSEA. The DNA for the CDR3 is TGCAGCGTTGTGGGGGGGGGGGCAGGGGGGGAGACCCAGTACTTC. Residues: CSVVGGGAGGETQYF.

This clonotype came up many times. The chain combines TRBV10-1 with TRBJ1-1, with D possibly being TRBD1 (5 bases). Germline CDR1 is WNHNN and CDR2 is SYGVQD (reference sequence). V shed 6 bases and J shed 4 bases, with 12 bases lying between them. The CDR3 consists of 13 residues. The CDR3 coding sequence is TGCGCCAGCAGCAAAGGGGAGGTCACTGAAGCTTTCTTT. Protein sequence: CASSKGEVTEAFF.

The CDR3: CASSPQAGRSTDTQYF. CDR3 nucleotides: TGTGCCAGCAGCCCTCAAGCGGGACGGAGCACAGATACGCAGTATTTT. The J gene is TRBJ2-3, the V gene TRBV9; TRBD2 agrees at 7 bases. CDR1 SGDLS and CDR2 YYNGEE come from the germline V gene. CDR3 length: 16 amino acids. V trimming: 4 bases; J trimming: 0 bases; junction bases outside the gene matches: 8.

The chain carries TRBV10-2 and TRBJ1-5; D not resolved. Looked up from germline, CDR1 is WSHSY and CDR2 is SAAADI. There are 14 residues in the CDR3. Trimming shortened V by 3 bases and J by 11 bases, and 17 bases separated the two germline ends. The CDR3 protein is CASSDGVLKVAQHF. CDR3 DNA: TGCGCCAGCAGTGATGGGGTTCTCAAGGTGGCCCAGCATTTT.

This clonotype occurred a few times. CDR3 nucleotides: TGTGCCACCAGCAGAGATGGTTGGACTAGCGAGTATTTT. It translates to CATSRDGWTSEYF. The J gene is TRBJ2-3, the V gene TRBV15; 9 nucleotides agree with TRBD2. With 0 bases clipped from V and 13 bases from J, the junction kept 5 bases outside the gene matches. The length of the CDR3 is 13 residues. The germline V gene encodes CDR1 LNHNV and CDR2 YYDKDF (reference sequence). Drawing the rest from reference TRBV15 and TRBJ2-3, the complete variable domain is DAMVIQNPRYQVTQFGKPVTLSCSQTLNHNVMYWYQQKSSQAPKLLFHYYDKDFNNEADTPDNFQSRRPNTSFCFLDIRSPGLGDTAMYLCATSRDGWTSEYFGPGTRLTVL.

This clonotype appeared many times. This chain links TRBV5-8 with TRBJ1-2; D not certain. This CDR3 has 13 residues. CDR1 and CDR2 (germline): SGHTS, YDEGEE. Trimming left V 4 bases short and J 5 bases short, with 12 bases between. The CDR3 is CASSPGRLYGYTF. In DNA form, the CDR3 reads TGTGCCAGCAGCCCCGGGAGACTGTATGGCTACACCTTC.

This clonotype was observed many times. This chain connects TRBV7-9 to TRBJ2-3; TRBD2 might be the D (6 bases). The CDR3 runs to 17 residues. Germline V CDR1 and CDR2: SEHNR, FQNEAQ (reference sequence). Trimming took off 2 bases at V and 5 bases at J, with 20 bases between the two ends. In nucleotides, the CDR3 is TGTGCCAGCAGCTTAACCACGGACTACCAATGGGGAGATACGCAGTATTTT. Translating gives CASSLTTDYQWGDTQYF.

This clonotype showed up just a few times. J is TRBJ2-1 and V is TRBV15; a possible D gene is TRBD2 (5 bases). The CDR3 is 14 amino acids. In germline, CDR1 is LNHNV, CDR2 YYDKDF (reference sequence). V lost 0 bases and J lost 6, with 9 bases in between. Here the CDR3 reads CATSRDLASNEQFF. CDR3 in DNA: TGTGCCACCAGCAGAGATTTAGCGTCCAATGAGCAGTTCTTC.

The chain links TRBV7-9 to TRBJ2-3, with 7 bases fitting TRBD2. Per germline, CDR1 SEHNR and CDR2 FQNEAQ (reference sequence). The length of the CDR3 is 16 residues. Trimming cost V 5 bases and J 2 bases; bases outside gene matches: 10. The CDR3 region is CASSPASGEPTDTQYF. DNA for the CDR3: TGTGCCAGCAGCCCGGCTAGCGGTGAGCCCACAGATACGCAGTATTTT.

The chain carries TRBV27 and TRBJ2-7, with D tentatively TRBD2 (6 bases). Germline CDR1 MNHEY, CDR2 SMNVEV (reference sequence). The V and J ends lost 0 bases and 2 bases respectively, with 11 bases between them. CDR3 length: 15 residues. CDR3 sequence (DNA): TGTGCCAGCAGTTTATCCGGGGGATCCCCCTACGAGCAGTACTTC. It codes for CASSLSGGSPYEQYF.

In its sample, this clonotype was seen many times. The chain joins TRBV2 to TRBJ2-7; D may be TRBD2 (6 bases). Germline assignment: CDR1 SNHLY and CDR2 FYNNEI. V gave up 5 bases and J gave up 0 bases, with 11 bases separating them. The CDR3 runs to 14 residues. The CDR3 DNA sequence: TGTGCCAGCAGTCGGGACTTGAGCTCCTACGAGCAGTACTTC. Encoded protein: CASSRDLSSYEQYF.

This clonotype was detected many times. The V gene is TRBV5-1, the J gene TRBJ1-1; D call uncertain. The CDR3 runs to 15 residues. V gave up 0 bases and J gave up 1 base, with 10 bases separating them. Per germline, CDR1 SGHRS and CDR2 YFSETQ. The CDR3 protein is CASSLVWNGNTEAFF. The CDR3, as DNA: TGCGCCAGCAGCTTGGTCTGGAATGGGAACACTGAAGCTTTCTTT.

This clonotype was observed many times. V usage is TRBV20-1 and J usage is TRBJ2-3; tentative D call: TRBD2 (6 bases). V was pared by 0 bases and J by 4 bases, with 14 bases between. Germline V gene lookup returns CDR1 DFQATT and CDR2 SNEGSKA (reference sequence). CDR3 length: 15 amino acids. CDR3 nucleotides: TGCAGTGCTAGAGATTCGTTCCTAGCGCCAGATACGCAGTATTTT. It yields the protein CSARDSFLAPDTQYF.

The rearrangement joins TRBV28 to TRBJ1-5; D not resolved. This CDR3 contains 13 residues. V lost 5 bases, J lost 1 base, and 6 bases lay in between. Germline CDR1 and CDR2: MDHEN and SYDVKM. The CDR3 is CASSPKSNQPQHF. In nucleotides, the CDR3 is TGTGCCAGCAGTCCGAAAAGCAATCAGCCCCAGCATTTT. The whole variable domain, remainder taken from reference TRBV28 and TRBJ1-5, is DVKVTQSSRYLVKRTGEKVFLECVQDMDHENMFWYRQDPGLGLRLIYFSYDVKMKEKGDIPEGYSVSREKKERFSLILESASTNQTSMYLCASSPKSNQPQHFGDGTRLSIL.

At least ten counts were recorded for this clonotype. The rearrangement uses TRBV12-3 or TRBV12-4 and TRBJ2-7; 7 bases align to TRBD1. This CDR3 region has 14 residues. Losses at the gene ends were 3 bases for V and 4 bases for J; bases not matched to a gene: 6. This CDR3 is CASSFFGTVYEQYF. The CDR3 DNA reads as TGTGCCAGCAGTTTTTTTGGGACAGTGTACGAGCAGTACTTC.

The table lists this clonotype with many counts. The chain carries TRBV7-2 and TRBJ2-5, with D possibly matching TRBD1 (5 bases). The CDR3 has 14 amino acids. Trimming stripped 1 base from V and 7 bases from J, with 13 bases between. Germline V gene lookup returns CDR1 SGHTA and CDR2 FQGNSA. The CDR3, as DNA: TGTGCCAGCAGCTTAGGACAAGGCACAGGGACCCAGTACTTC. It is translated as CASSLGQGTGTQYF.

V is TRBV4-3 and J is TRBJ1-6; TRBD1 is a possible D gene (5 bases). Between the trimmed V and J ends, which lost 3 bases and 7 bases, there was a span of 19 bases. The CDR3 runs 17 residues. Germline CDR1 and CDR2: LGHNA and YSLEER. CDR3 bases: TGCGCCAGCAGCCACGTGACAGCAAACCTTAACAATTCACCCCTCCACTTT. It is translated as CASSHVTANLNNSPLHF.

This clonotype was recorded at least ten times. This rearrangement joins TRBV12-3 or TRBV12-4 to TRBJ2-1, with TRBD2 matching over 12 bases. The CDR3 has 19 residues. The V and J ends lost 4 bases and 0 bases, in that order; junction bases with no gene match: 10. The CDR3 sequence: CASSSPSALAGGSYNEQFF. CDR3 coding DNA: TGTGCCAGCAGTTCGCCCTCAGCACTAGCGGGAGGCTCCTACAATGAGCAGTTCTTC.

The chain uses TRBV7-9 and TRBJ1-2, with 10 bases that match TRBD1. This CDR3 has 15 amino acids. Germline CDR1 SEHNR, CDR2 FQNEAQ (reference sequence). The trim removed 0 bases at V and 7 bases at J, leaving 5 bases unmatched. The CDR3 DNA reads TGTGCCAGCAGCTTAGCGGGGACAGGGGATGCTGGCTACACCTTC. Amino acid sequence: CASSLAGTGDAGYTF.